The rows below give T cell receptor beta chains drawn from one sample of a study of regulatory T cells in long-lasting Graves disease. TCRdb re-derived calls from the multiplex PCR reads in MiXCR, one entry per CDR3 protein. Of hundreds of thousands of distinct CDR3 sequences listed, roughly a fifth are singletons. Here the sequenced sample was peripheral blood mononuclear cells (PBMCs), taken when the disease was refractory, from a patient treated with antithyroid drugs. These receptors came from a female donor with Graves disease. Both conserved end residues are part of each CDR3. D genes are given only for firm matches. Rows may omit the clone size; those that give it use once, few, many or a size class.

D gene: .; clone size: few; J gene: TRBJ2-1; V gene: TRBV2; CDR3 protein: CASTQTRKNEQFF; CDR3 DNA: TGTGCCAGCACCCAGACTAGAAAGAATGAGCAGTTCTTC
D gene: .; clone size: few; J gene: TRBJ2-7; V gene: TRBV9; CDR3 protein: CASSVAWEWSYEQYF; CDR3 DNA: TGTGCCAGCAGCGTAGCCTGGGAGTGGTCCTACGAGCAGTACTTC
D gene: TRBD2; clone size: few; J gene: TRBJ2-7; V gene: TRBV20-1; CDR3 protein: CSPTSGRNDEQYF; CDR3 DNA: TGCAGTCCCACTAGCGGGAGGAACGACGAGCAGTACTTC
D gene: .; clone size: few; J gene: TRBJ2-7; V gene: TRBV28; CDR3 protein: CASSMGVAPYEQYF; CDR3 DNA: TGTGCCAGCAGTATGGGGGTCGCACCCTACGAGCAGTACTTC
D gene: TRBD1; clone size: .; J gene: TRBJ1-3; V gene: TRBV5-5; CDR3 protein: CASSLTGQAYSGNTIYF; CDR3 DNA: TGTGCCAGCAGCTTAACAGGACAGGCTTACTCTGGAAACACCATATATTTT
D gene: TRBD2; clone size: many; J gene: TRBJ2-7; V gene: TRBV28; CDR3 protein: CASSPGLADEQYF; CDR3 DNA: TGTGCCAGCAGTCCGGGACTAGCGGACGAGCAGTACTTC
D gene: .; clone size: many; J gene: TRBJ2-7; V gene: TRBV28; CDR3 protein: CASSPESPYEQYF; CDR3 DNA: TGTGCCAGCAGCCCGGAAAGCCCCTACGAGCAGTACTTC
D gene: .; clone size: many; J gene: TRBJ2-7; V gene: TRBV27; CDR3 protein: CASSLSGRPYYYEQYF; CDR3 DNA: TGTGCCAGCAGTTTATCCGGGCGGCCTTACTACTACGAGCAGTACTTC
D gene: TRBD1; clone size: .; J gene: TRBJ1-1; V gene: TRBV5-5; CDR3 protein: CASSLVSGTGVGTEAFF; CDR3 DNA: TGTGCCAGCAGCTTGGTCTCCGGGACAGGGGTGGGCACTGAAGCTTTCTTT
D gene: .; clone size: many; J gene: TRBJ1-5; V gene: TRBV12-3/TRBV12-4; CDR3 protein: CASSSHGGIYSNQPQHF; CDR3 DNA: TGTGCCAGCAGCTCCCATGGGGGCATTTATAGCAATCAGCCCCAGCATTTT
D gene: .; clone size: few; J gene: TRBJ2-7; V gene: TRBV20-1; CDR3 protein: CSASAVGEQYF; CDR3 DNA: TGCAGTGCTTCGGCGGTGGGTGAGCAGTACTTC
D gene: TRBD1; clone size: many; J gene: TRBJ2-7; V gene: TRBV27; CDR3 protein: CASSSPGTGAYEQYF; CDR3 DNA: TGTGCCAGCAGTTCACCCGGGACAGGGGCCTACGAGCAGTACTTC
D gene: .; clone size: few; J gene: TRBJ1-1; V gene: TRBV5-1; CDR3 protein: CASSKWRSTEAFF; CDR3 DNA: TGCGCCAGCAGCAAGTGGAGGAGCACTGAAGCTTTCTTT
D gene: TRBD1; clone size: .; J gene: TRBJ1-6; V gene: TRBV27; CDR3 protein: CASSSDRTGRSRSPLHF; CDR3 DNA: TGTGCCAGCAGTTCCGACCGGACAGGGAGGAGTCGCTCACCCCTCCACTTT
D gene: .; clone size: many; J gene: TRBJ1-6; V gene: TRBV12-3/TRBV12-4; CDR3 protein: CASSLGARLGDSPLHF; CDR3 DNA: TGTGCCAGCAGTTTGGGGGCAAGGTTGGGTGATTCACCCCTCCACTTT
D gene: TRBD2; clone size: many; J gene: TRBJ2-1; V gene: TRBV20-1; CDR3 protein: CSVSGSSYGNEQFF; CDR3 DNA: TGCAGTGTTAGCGGGAGTTCGTACGGCAATGAGCAGTTCTTC
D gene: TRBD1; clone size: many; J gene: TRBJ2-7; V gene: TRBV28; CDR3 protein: CASSFAGTGDPEQYF; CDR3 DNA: TGTGCCAGCAGTTTCGCCGGGACAGGGGACCCCGAGCAGTACTTC
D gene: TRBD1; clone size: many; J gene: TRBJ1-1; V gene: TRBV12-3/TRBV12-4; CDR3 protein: CASSFRQGGAPAFF; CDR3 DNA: TGTGCCAGCAGTTTTCGACAGGGCGGGGCCCCAGCTTTCTTT
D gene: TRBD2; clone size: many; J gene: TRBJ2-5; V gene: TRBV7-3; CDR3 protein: CASSLGGSWRETQYF; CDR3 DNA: TGTGCCAGCAGCTTAGGCGGGAGTTGGCGGGAGACCCAGTACTTC
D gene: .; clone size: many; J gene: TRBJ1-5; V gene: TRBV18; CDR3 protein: CASSLDHGSNQPQHF; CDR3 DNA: TGTGCCAGCTCATTGGACCACGGGAGCAATCAGCCCCAGCATTTT
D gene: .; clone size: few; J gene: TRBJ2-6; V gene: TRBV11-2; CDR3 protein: CASSLKGRSSGANVLTF; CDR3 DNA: TGTGCCAGCAGCTTAAAGGGGCGAAGCTCTGGGGCCAACGTCCTGACTTTC
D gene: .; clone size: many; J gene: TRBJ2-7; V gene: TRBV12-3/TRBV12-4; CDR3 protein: CASSYLGAGYEQYF; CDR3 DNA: TGTGCCAGCAGTTATCTGGGGGCTGGGTACGAGCAGTACTTC
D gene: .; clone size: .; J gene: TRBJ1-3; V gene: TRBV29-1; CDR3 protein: CSVGQIGSGNTIYF; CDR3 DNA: TGCAGCGTTGGGCAGATCGGCTCTGGAAACACCATATATTTT
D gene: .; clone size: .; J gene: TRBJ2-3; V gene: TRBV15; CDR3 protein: CATSRDREGADTQYF; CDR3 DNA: TGTGCCACCAGCAGAGATAGGGAAGGGGCAGATACGCAGTATTTT
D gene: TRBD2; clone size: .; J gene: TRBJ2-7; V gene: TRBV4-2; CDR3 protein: CASSRGLAGASGGYEQYF; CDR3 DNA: TGTGCCAGCAGCCGAGGACTAGCGGGAGCGTCAGGGGGCTACGAGCAGTACTTC
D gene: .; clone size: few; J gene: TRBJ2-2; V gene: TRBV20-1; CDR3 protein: CSARDFRAGELFF; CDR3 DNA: TGCAGTGCTAGAGATTTTAGGGCCGGGGAGCTGTTTTTT
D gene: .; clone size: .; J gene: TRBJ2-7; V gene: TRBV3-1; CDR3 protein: CASSQDLSYSYEQYF; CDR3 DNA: TGTGCCAGCAGCCAAGATCTGTCCTACTCCTACGAGCAGTACTTC
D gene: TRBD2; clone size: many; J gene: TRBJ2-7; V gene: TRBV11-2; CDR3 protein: CASRTLAGAYEQYF; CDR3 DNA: TGTGCCAGCAGGACACTAGCGGGGGCCTACGAGCAGTACTTC
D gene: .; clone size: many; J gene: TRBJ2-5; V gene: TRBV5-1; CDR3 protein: CASSLGRWETQYF; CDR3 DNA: TGCGCCAGCAGCTTGGGCCGATGGGAGACCCAGTACTTC
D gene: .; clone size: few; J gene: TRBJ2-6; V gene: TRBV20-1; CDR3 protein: CSARDPEANVLTF; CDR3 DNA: TGCAGTGCTAGAGACCCGGAGGCCAACGTCCTGACTTTC
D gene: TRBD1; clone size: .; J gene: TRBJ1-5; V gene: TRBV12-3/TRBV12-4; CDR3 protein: CASTRTGGKQPQHF; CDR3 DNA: TGTGCCAGCACCCGGACAGGGGGAAAGCAGCCCCAGCATTTT
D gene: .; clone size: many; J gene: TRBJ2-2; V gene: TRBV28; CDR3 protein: CASSSLGDYTGELFF; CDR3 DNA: TGTGCCAGCAGTTCATTGGGGGACTACACCGGGGAGCTGTTTTTT
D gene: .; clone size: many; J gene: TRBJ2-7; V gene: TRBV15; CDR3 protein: CATSRDAFQTYEQYF; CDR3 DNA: TGTGCCACCAGCAGAGATGCTTTCCAGACCTACGAGCAGTACTTC
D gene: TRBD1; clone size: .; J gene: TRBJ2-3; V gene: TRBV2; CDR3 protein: CASSEQGRGPTDTQYF; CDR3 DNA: TGTGCCAGCAGCGAACAGGGCAGGGGGCCCACAGATACGCAGTATTTT
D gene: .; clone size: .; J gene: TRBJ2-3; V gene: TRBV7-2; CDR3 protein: CASSLGGRSTDTQYF; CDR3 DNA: TGTGCCAGCAGCTTAGGGGGGCGGAGCACAGATACGCAGTATTTT
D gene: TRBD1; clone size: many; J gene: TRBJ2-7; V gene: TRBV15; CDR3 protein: CATQWDRGTYEQYF; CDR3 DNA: TGTGCCACCCAATGGGACAGGGGGACCTACGAGCAGTACTTC
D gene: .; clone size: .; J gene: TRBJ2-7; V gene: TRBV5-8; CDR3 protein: CASSWMGPEQYF; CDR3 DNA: TGTGCCAGCAGCTGGATGGGTCCCGAGCAGTACTTC
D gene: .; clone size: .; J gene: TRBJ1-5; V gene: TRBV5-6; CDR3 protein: CASSFRGARRRCRNQPQHF; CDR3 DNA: TGTGCCAGCAGCTTCCGGGGCGCCCGCCGTCGTTGTCGCAATCAGCCCCAGCATTTT
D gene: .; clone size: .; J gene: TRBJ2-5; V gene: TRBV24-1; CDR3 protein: CATSDGLLEYQETQYF; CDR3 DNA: TGTGCCACCAGTGACGGGCTACTAGAATACCAAGAGACCCAGTACTTC
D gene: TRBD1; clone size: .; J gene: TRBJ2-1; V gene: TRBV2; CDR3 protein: CASNGQGLNEQFF; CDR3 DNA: TGTGCCAGCAACGGACAGGGGTTGAATGAGCAGTTCTTC